The 27 T cell receptor beta chains reported below all come from one sample, sequenced in a study of identical twins. TCRdb passed the 5' RACE reads through MiXCR, listing each CDR3 protein once. The sample has some 460,000 distinct CDR3 sequences; 12% to 15% are singletons. These same records also appear under a second study, on yellow fever vaccine responses in identical twins.

The source material was CD4+ T cells sorted from blood. The receptor source for this set is a woman aged 18 to 35 in good health.

The CDR3, as DNA: TGTGCCAGCAGCTTAAGGTTTGGACAGATCTACAATGAGCAGTTCTTC. Translating it yields CASSLRFGQIYNEQFF. The chain couples TRBV7-2 to TRBJ2-1; D might be TRBD1 (6 bases). CDR3 length: 16 residues. Germline CDR1 and CDR2: SGHTA and FQGNSA. The V gene lost 2 bases and the J gene lost 3 bases, with 14 bases spanning the gap.

This clonotype was seen more than once but under ten times. This sequence joins TRBV20-1 and TRBJ1-2, with D perhaps TRBD1 (6 bases). CDR3 length: 11 amino acids. With 7 bases removed from V and 5 bases from J, the gap between germline ends came to 11 bases. Germline-derived CDR1 and CDR2 are DFQATT and SNEGSKA (reference sequence). Here the CDR3 DNA reads TGCAGTGTAAGAGGGGGGTATGGCTACACCTTC. Translation: CSVRGGYGYTF.

This clonotype appeared a few times. The chain has TRBV6-4 and TRBJ2-3; D perhaps matches TRBD2 (5 bases). Trimming shortened V by 6 bases and J by 3 bases, and 13 bases separated the two germline ends. CDR3 length equals 14 residues. Germline V gene sequence: CDR1 MRHNA, CDR2 SNTAGT. CDR3 in DNA: TGTGCCAGCAGCGCTGTGGGAGAGACAGATACGCAGTATTTT. This translates into CASSAVGETDTQYF.

In this sample, this clonotype turned up a few times. This chain links TRBV24-1 with TRBJ1-5; D gene unclear. V was pared by 5 bases and J by 3 bases, with 10 bases between. Germline assignment: CDR1 KGHDR and CDR2 SFDVKD. The CDR3 is made up of 14 amino acids. The chain's CDR3 is CATSGTTDNQPQHF. CDR3 DNA sequence: TGTGCCACCAGTGGCACCACAGACAATCAGCCCCAGCATTTT.

Here the CDR3 DNA reads TGTGCCAGCAGTGAACAGGGGGCGGGAGAGACCCAGTACTTC. It translates to CASSEQGAGETQYF. J is TRBJ2-5 and V is TRBV2; the match to TRBD1 covers 8 bases. The CDR3 covers 14 residues. Trimming cost V 2 bases and J 4 bases; bases outside gene matches: 3. Germline V gene sequence: CDR1 SNHLY, CDR2 FYNNEI.

This clonotype occurred a few times. The chain recombines TRBV6-1 with TRBJ2-2, with D maybe TRBD1 (5 bases). The V end lost 3 bases, the J end lost 6 bases, and 11 bases lay between the germline ends. This CDR3 region has 14 residues. The V gene's germline CDR1 is MNHNS and CDR2 SASEGT. Here the CDR3 reads CASSEQGSPGELFF. As DNA, the CDR3 is TGTGCCAGCAGTGAGCAGGGTAGCCCCGGGGAGCTGTTTTTT.

The chain uses TRBV12-3 or TRBV12-4 and TRBJ1-5; the D gene is possibly TRBD1 (6 bases). The V end was cut by 4 bases, the J end by 3 bases, with 16 bases between. The CDR3 extends over 16 amino acids. CDR3 sequence: CASSSSTGRLNQPQHF. The DNA for the CDR3 is TGTGCCAGCAGTTCCTCTACAGGGAGGCTCAATCAGCCCCAGCATTTT.

The V call is TRBV5-1, the J call TRBJ2-7; possible D gene TRBD2, 5 bases. Trimming left V 0 bases short and J 2 bases short, with 15 bases between. The germline CDR1 and CDR2 sequences are SGHRS and YFSETQ. This CDR3 has 16 residues. The CDR3 loop is CASSLGLGFGTYEQYF. The DNA of the CDR3 is TGCGCCAGCAGCTTGGGGTTGGGCTTCGGGACCTACGAGCAGTACTTC.

In its sample, this clonotype was seen a few times. V gene TRBV20-1 combines with J gene TRBJ2-1, with a tentative D call TRBD1 (5 bases). Germline lookup yields CDR1 DFQATT and CDR2 SNEGSKA (reference sequence). CDR3 length: 16 amino acids. V was shortened by 2 bases and J by 8 bases, with 22 bases between the two germline ends. The CDR3 spells CSARKLGRDFSHEQFF. DNA of the CDR3: TGCAGTGCTAGAAAATTGGGCAGGGATTTTTCTCATGAGCAGTTCTTC.

This chain joins TRBV5-4 and TRBJ2-5; the D is unclear. The CDR3 has 15 residues. The V gene lost 1 base and the J gene lost 5 bases, with 15 bases spanning the gap. Germline loops: CDR1 SGHNT, CDR2 YYREEE (reference sequence). In DNA form, the CDR3 reads TGTGCCAGCAGCTTGAAGCTTCGCAGCATGGAGACCCAGTACTTC. Its protein is CASSLKLRSMETQYF.

V and J are TRBV4-3 and TRBJ2-2, with D maybe TRBD2 (6 bases). The CDR3 is made up of 14 amino acids. In germline, CDR1 is LGHNA, CDR2 YSLEER. V gave up 1 base and J gave up 6 bases, with 9 bases separating them. CDR3 nucleotide sequence: TGCGCCAGCAGCCAAGTACTAGCTTCCGGGGAGCTGTTTTTT. It yields the protein CASSQVLASGELFF.

The gene calls are TRBV5-1 and TRBJ2-5; 9 nucleotides align to TRBD2. This CDR3 has 13 amino acids. Per the germline V gene, CDR1 is SGHRS and CDR2 is YFSETQ. Unmatched junction bases numbered 3, after V lost 7 bases and J lost 2 bases. In DNA, the CDR3 is TGCGCCAGCCAGACTAGCGGACAAGAGACCCAGTACTTC. Translated, it gives CASQTSGQETQYF.

This clonotype showed up just once. The rearrangement links TRBV6-1 to TRBJ2-2, with TRBD1 matching over 8 bases. Germline lookup yields CDR1 MNHNS and CDR2 SASEGT. V trimming: 6 bases; J trimming: 3 bases; junction bases outside the gene matches: 6. This CDR3 spans 15 amino acids. The CDR3 region is CASRTTGGDTGELFF. CDR3 nucleotide sequence: TGTGCCAGCAGGACAACAGGGGGTGACACCGGGGAGCTGTTTTTT.

The chain carries TRBV27 and TRBJ2-3; tentatively, D is TRBD2 (8 bases). Trimming pared 7 bases from V and 7 bases from J, leaving 24 bases between. There are 16 residues in the CDR3. Germline V gene data show CDR1 as MNHEY and CDR2 as SMNVEV (reference sequence). The chain's CDR3 is CASKDRTSRPENTQYF. As DNA, the CDR3 is TGTGCCAGCAAGGACAGGACTAGCCGCCCCGAGAATACGCAGTATTTT.

CDR3 nucleotides: TGCGCCAGCCGATACGGTACGCCAACCTACAATGAGCAGTTCTTC. Amino acids: CASRYGTPTYNEQFF. V usage is TRBV5-1 and J usage is TRBJ2-1; D gene uncertain. CDR3 length: 15 residues. Germline assignment: CDR1 SGHRS and CDR2 YFSETQ. V was shortened by 7 bases and J by 2 bases, with 16 bases between the two germline ends.

This clonotype showed up just a few times. V and J are TRBV7-8 and TRBJ1-4; possible D gene TRBD1, 5 bases. Between the trimmed V and J ends, which lost 8 bases and 4 bases, there was a span of 17 bases. Germline V gives CDR1 SGHVS, CDR2 FQNEAQ. This CDR3 has 15 residues. In nucleotides, the CDR3 is TGTGCCAGCCGGAAGGGTACAGGTTTTAATGAAAAACTGTTTTTT. Protein product: CASRKGTGFNEKLFF.

The chain's CDR3 is CASRNTGGTEAFF. The CDR3 DNA reads as TGTGCCAGCAGAAATACAGGGGGCACTGAAGCTTTCTTT. The chain uses TRBV7-2 and TRBJ1-1; 8 bases fit TRBD1. Germline lookup yields CDR1 SGHTA and CDR2 FQGNSA. V shed 6 bases and J 4 bases; nucleotides not matched to a gene: 4. The CDR3 is 13 amino acids.

This clonotype was observed a few times. This chain joins TRBV12-3 or TRBV12-4 and TRBJ2-1, with D tentatively TRBD1 or TRBD2 (6 bases each). V lost 1 base and J lost 9, with 7 bases in between. The CDR3 totals 12 residues. The CDR3: CASSLGGAEQFF. The CDR3, as DNA: TGTGCCAGCAGTTTAGGGGGGGCTGAGCAGTTCTTC.

This clonotype was found a few times. The rearrangement links TRBV10-3 to TRBJ1-1, with 8 nucleotides matching TRBD1. After removal of 4 bases from V and 0 bases from J, the junction contained 7 bases not matched to a gene. The CDR3 contains 16 residues. The V gene's germline CDR1 is ENHRY and CDR2 SYGVKD. CDR3: CAISGARDRLNTEAFF. The CDR3 region has the DNA TGTGCCATCAGTGGGGCTCGGGACAGGTTGAACACTGAAGCTTTCTTT.

This clonotype appeared a few times. The gene calls are TRBV11-1 and TRBJ2-1, with 8 bases matching TRBD2. The CDR3 contains 18 residues. Germline CDR1 SGHAT, CDR2 FQDESV (reference sequence). Germline trimming cut 3 bases from V and 0 bases from J; bases unmatched to any gene: 10. CDR3 in amino acids: CASSFDIREGSSYNEQFF. CDR3 nucleotides: TGTGCCAGCAGCTTTGACATCCGGGAGGGAAGCTCCTACAATGAGCAGTTCTTC.

This clonotype came up many times. This chain connects TRBV9 to TRBJ1-1; 7 nucleotides line up with TRBD1. The CDR3 is made up of 14 amino acids. V shed 4 bases and J 2 bases; nucleotides not matched to a gene: 5. CDR1 is SGDLS and CDR2 is YYNGEE in the germline V gene. CDR3 region: CASSTGQPNTEAFF. CDR3 sequence (DNA): TGTGCCAGCAGCACGGGACAGCCCAACACTGAAGCTTTCTTT.

The V gene is TRBV15, the J gene TRBJ2-7; no reliable D call. V was cut by 0 bases and J by 1 base, with 13 bases left in between. CDR1 is LNHNV, CDR2 YYDKDF, per germline (reference sequence). The CDR3 totals 16 residues. As DNA, the CDR3 is TGTGCCACCAGCAGAGAAGGCGGAGCAAGATCCTACGAGCAGTACTTC. Translated, it gives CATSREGGARSYEQYF.

This rearrangement joins TRBV5-1 to TRBJ2-3; 8 positions agree with TRBD2. The CDR3 has 16 residues. Per germline, CDR1 SGHRS and CDR2 YFSETQ. After removal of 0 bases from V and 3 bases from J, the junction contained 6 bases not matched to a gene. The CDR3 spells CASSLVGLVSTDTQYF. The CDR3 DNA is TGCGCCAGCAGCTTGGTGGGACTAGTTAGTACAGATACGCAGTATTTT.

The V and J genes are TRBV3-1 and TRBJ1-1, with 9 bases lining up with TRBD1. Germline assignment: CDR1 LGHDT and CDR2 YNNKEL (reference sequence). V lost 7 bases to trimming and J lost 7 bases; unmatched junction nucleotides: 7. CDR3 length: 13 amino acids. CDR3 DNA sequence: TGTGCCAGCACCCCGACAGGGGGGTTTGAAGCTTTCTTT. Translation gives CASTPTGGFEAFF.

A few counts support this clonotype. The chain recombines TRBV2 with TRBJ1-1, with D unresolved. CDR1 SNHLY and CDR2 FYNNEI come from the germline V gene. The V end was cut by 6 bases, the J end by 8 bases, with 7 bases between. CDR3 length equals 10 residues. The CDR3 nucleotides are TGTGCCAGCAGCGCAGGAGAAGCTTTCTTT. Translated: CASSAGEAFF.

This chain connects TRBV7-9 to TRBJ2-3, with TRBD2 matching over 10 bases. The V segment lost 2 bases and the J segment 2 bases; nucleotides outside the gene matches: 4. Germline assignment: CDR1 SEHNR and CDR2 FQNEAQ (reference sequence). There are 16 residues in the CDR3. CDR3 in DNA: TGTGCCAGCAGCTTAAGTAGCGGGGGGACCACAGATACGCAGTATTTT. Translation gives CASSLSSGGTTDTQYF.

The CDR3 nucleotides are TGTGCCAGCAGCCCAGTGGTAGGGGGCACAGATACGCAGTATTTT. Encoded protein: CASSPVVGGTDTQYF. The chain is built from TRBV12-3 or TRBV12-4 and TRBJ2-3, with D maybe TRBD1 (5 bases). The CDR3 sequence is 15 residues long. V dropped 6 bases and J dropped 1 base, with 14 bases sitting between them.